These 18 T cell receptor beta chains share one sample of origin, sequenced in a study of T cell responses to AZD1222 COVID-19 vaccine. Method: immunoSEQ multiplex PCR; TCRdb's copy keeps in-frame clones and lacks some. The data hold about 110,000 clones, with just under 95% observed a single time. Sequencing was performed on peripheral blood, taken 28 days after the second AZD1222 dose. The receptors derive from an adult who received the AZD1222 COVID-19 vaccine.

Details on this clone: A much more abundant neighbour one base away suggests this may be a read error. The chain links TRBV10-3 to TRBJ2-1; tentative D call: TRBD1 (9 bases). V was shortened by 4 bases and J by 2 bases, with 21 bases between the two germline ends. Germline V gene sequence: CDR1 ENHRY, CDR2 SYGVKD. The CDR3 spans 18 residues. The CDR3 nucleotides read TGTGCCATCAGTGCGGGGGGGGCCGGGACAGGGCCCTACAATGAGCAGTTCTTC. Translation: CAISAGGAGTGPYNEQFF.

The DNA of the CDR3 is TGTGCCACCAGGGGCGAAAAACTGTTTTTT. Protein sequence: CATRGEKLFF. This chain links TRBV10-3 with TRBJ1-4; a weak D match, TRBD1 (6 bases). Deletions cut 10 bases from V and 8 bases from J, with 8 bases between. This CDR3 region has 10 residues. CDR1 and CDR2 (germline): ENHRY, SYGVKD.

The chain is built from TRBV7-9 and TRBJ2-3, with D possibly matching TRBD1 (5 bases). CDR1 and CDR2 (germline): SEHNR, FQNEAQ (reference sequence). V was pared by 0 bases and J by 0 bases, with 7 bases between. The CDR3 consists of 15 residues. The CDR3 coding sequence is TGTGCCAGCAGCTTAGCGGGGCCTAGCACAGATACGCAGTATTTT. Translation: CASSLAGPSTDTQYF. Full variable domain (rest looked up from reference TRBV7-9 and TRBJ2-3): DTGVSQNPRHKITKRGQNVTFRCDPISEHNRLYWYRQTLGQGPEFLTYFQNEAQLEKSRLLSDRFSAERPKGSFSTLEIQRTEQGDSAMYLCASSLAGPSTDTQYFGPGTRLTVL.

The CDR3 DNA reads as TGTGCCAGCAGCTTGAACAAGGAAAAACTGTTTTTT. Translation: CASSLNKEKLFF. The J gene is TRBJ1-4, the V gene TRBV5-4; D unresolved. Between the trimmed V and J ends, which lost 1 base and 8 bases, there was a span of 6 bases. Looked up from germline, CDR1 is SGHNT and CDR2 is YYREEE (reference sequence). The CDR3 is 12 amino acids.

The genes are TRBV30 and TRBJ1-2; tentatively, D is TRBD1 (6 bases). CDR3 size: 14 residues. Trimming stripped 4 bases from V and 0 bases from J, with 12 bases between. Germline CDR1 GTSNPN, CDR2 SVGIG (reference sequence). CDR3 region: CAWTRDTSNYGYTF. The CDR3 nucleotides are TGTGCCTGGACCCGGGACACCTCTAACTATGGCTACACCTTC.

This chain links TRBV3-1 (or the pseudogene TRBV3-2) with TRBJ1-2; D perhaps matches TRBD1 (5 bases). CDR3 length equals 15 residues. V lost 7 bases and J lost 2, with 17 bases in between. Looked up from germline, CDR1 is LGHDT and CDR2 is YNNKEL (reference sequence). The CDR3 is CASTPDWGGNYGYTF. The CDR3 coding sequence is TGTGCCAGCACCCCCGACTGGGGGGGGAACTATGGCTACACCTTC.

V gene TRBV2 combines with J gene TRBJ1-1, with TRBD1 as a possible D gene (5 bases). Trimming shortened V by 3 bases and J by 0 bases, and 8 bases separated the two germline ends. Germline loops: CDR1 SNHLY, CDR2 FYNNEI. The CDR3 is 14 amino acids. The CDR3 reads CASSDGGLNTEAFF. CDR3 nucleotide sequence: TGTGCCAGCAGTGATGGGGGATTGAACACTGAAGCTTTCTTT.

V is TRBV30 and J is TRBJ1-5; TRBD1 matches 8 bases. The CDR3 loop spans 15 amino acids. Germline lookup yields CDR1 GTSNPN and CDR2 SVGIG (reference sequence). V was clipped by 4 bases and J by 1 base; unmatched bases: 6. The CDR3, as DNA: TGTGCCTGGACGATGGCAGGGGGCAGCAATCAGCCCCAGCATTTT. Its translation: CAWTMAGGSNQPQHF.

This rearrangement joins TRBV18 to TRBJ1-2; 10 bases align to TRBD1. Trimming removed 3 bases from V and 8 bases from J; junction bases left unmatched: 12. This CDR3 comprises 16 residues. Germline V gives CDR1 KGHSH, CDR2 LQKENI. In nucleotides, the CDR3 is TGTGCCAGCTCACCCACTCAAGCCGGGACAGGGGACGGCTACACCTTC. This codes for CASSPTQAGTGDGYTF.

This rearrangement joins TRBV5-1 to TRBJ1-5; TRBD1 agrees at 7 bases. The CDR3 is 17 amino acids. V gave up 0 bases and J gave up 0 bases; unmatched junction bases: 6. Germline CDR1 reads SGHRS; CDR2 reads YFSETQ. This chain's CDR3 is CASSLGTGAYSNQPQHF. Here the CDR3 DNA reads TGCGCCAGCAGCTTGGGGACAGGCGCTTATAGCAATCAGCCCCAGCATTTT.

The CDR3 DNA is TGTGCCAGCAGCCCCTCAAGCTCTGGGGCCAACGTCCTGACTTTC. Protein: CASSPSSSGANVLTF. The chain links TRBV7-3 to TRBJ2-6; D unclear. Germline lookup yields CDR1 SGHTA and CDR2 FQGTGA. This CDR3 has 15 amino acids. V was cut by 5 bases and J by 0 bases, with 8 bases left in between. The full variable domain, in which reference TRBV7-3 and TRBJ2-6 provide the parts outside the CDR3, is GAGVSQTPSNKVTEKGKYVELRCDPISGHTALYWYRQSLGQGPEFLIYFQGTGAADDSGLPNDRFFAVRPEGSVSTLKIQRTERGDSAVYLCASSPSSSGANVLTFGAGSRLTVL.

A few counts support this clone. The CDR3 ends on some other residue instead of the conserved phenylalanine or tryptophan, so this is likely a read error. The DNA is left out, because the CDR3 cannot be placed on it with certainty; the CDR3 is given as TCRdb lists it. This chain connects TRBV5-5 to TRBJ1-2. Per germline, CDR1 SGHKS and CDR2 YYEKEE (reference sequence). The CDR3 numbers 13 amino acids, ends counted. This CDR3 is CASSPSSGVPTIR.

CDR3 loop: CASTPLPRVVTEAFF. The CDR3 coding sequence is TGTGCCAGCACACCCTTACCCAGGGTTGTTACTGAAGCTTTCTTT. The chain joins TRBV5-8 to TRBJ1-1; the D gene is possibly TRBD1 (5 bases). CDR1 and CDR2 (germline): SGHTS, YDEGEE. Trimming stripped 6 bases from V and 5 bases from J, with 20 bases between. The CDR3 sequence is 15 residues long.

The J gene is TRBJ2-3, the V gene TRBV4-1; 9 bases map to TRBD1. CDR1 is MGHRA and CDR2 is YSYEKL in the germline V gene. CDR3 length equals 13 residues. V was pared by 5 bases and J by 9 bases, with 6 bases of the junction left unmatched. The CDR3 region is CASSNGQGQTQYF. CDR3 bases: TGCGCCAGCAGCAACGGACAGGGGCAAACGCAGTATTTT.

The J gene is TRBJ1-1, the V gene TRBV5-5; D gene ambiguous. Trimming took 4 bases from V and 1 from J, leaving 11 bases between them. CDR1 and CDR2 (germline): SGHKS, YYEKEE (reference sequence). The CDR3 contains 14 residues. The CDR3 DNA reads TGTGCCAGCAGCATTCGGACGGGGAACACTGAAGCTTTCTTT. Translation gives CASSIRTGNTEAFF.

This sequence joins TRBV16 and TRBJ1-1; 11 positions agree with TRBD1. The ends lost 6 bases at V and 0 bases at J; junction bases unmatched: 9. The germline V gene has CDR1 KGHSY and CDR2 FQNENV. CDR3 length: 17 residues. The chain's CDR3 is CASSRPRDRGMNTEAFF. The CDR3 DNA is TGTGCCAGCAGTCGACCTCGGGACAGGGGGATGAACACTGAAGCTTTCTTT.

This rearrangement joins TRBV3-1 (or the pseudogene TRBV3-2) to TRBJ1-6; no definite D call. The V end lost 4 bases, the J end lost 7 bases, and 14 bases lay between the germline ends. Germline CDR1 LGHDT, CDR2 YNNKEL (reference sequence). The CDR3 runs 15 residues. CDR3 residues: CASSRNRDTNSPLHF. Written as DNA, the CDR3 is TGTGCCAGCAGCCGGAATAGAGACACCAATTCACCCCTCCACTTT.

The rearrangement links TRBV5-1 to TRBJ2-5; D is perhaps TRBD1 (6 bases). Trimming pared 3 bases from V and 5 bases from J, leaving 8 bases between. Germline CDR1 is SGHRS and CDR2 is YFSETQ. This CDR3 is 12 amino acids long. The chain's CDR3 is CASSSQGETQYF. The CDR3 region has the DNA TGCGCCAGCAGCTCCCAGGGGGAGACCCAGTACTTC.